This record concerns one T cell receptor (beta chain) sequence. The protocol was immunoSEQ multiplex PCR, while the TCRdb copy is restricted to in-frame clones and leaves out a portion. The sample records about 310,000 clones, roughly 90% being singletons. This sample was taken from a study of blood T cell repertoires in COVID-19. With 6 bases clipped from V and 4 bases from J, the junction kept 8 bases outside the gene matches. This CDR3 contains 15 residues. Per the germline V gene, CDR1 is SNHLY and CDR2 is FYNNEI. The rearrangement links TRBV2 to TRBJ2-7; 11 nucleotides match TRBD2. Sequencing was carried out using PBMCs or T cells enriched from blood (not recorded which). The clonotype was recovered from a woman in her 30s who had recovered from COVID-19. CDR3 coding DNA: TGTGCCAGCAGCCATACTAGCGGGAGTGGTTACGAGCAGTACTTC. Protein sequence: CASSHTSGSGYEQYF.